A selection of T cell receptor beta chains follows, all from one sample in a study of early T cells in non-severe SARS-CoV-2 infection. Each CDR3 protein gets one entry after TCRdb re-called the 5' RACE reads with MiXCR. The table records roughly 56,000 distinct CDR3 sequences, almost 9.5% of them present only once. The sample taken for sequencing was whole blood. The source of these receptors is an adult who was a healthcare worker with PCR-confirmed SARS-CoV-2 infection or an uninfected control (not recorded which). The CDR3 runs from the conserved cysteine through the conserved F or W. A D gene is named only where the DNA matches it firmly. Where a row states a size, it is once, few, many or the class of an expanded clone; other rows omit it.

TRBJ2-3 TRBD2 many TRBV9 TGTGCCAGCAGCGTAGTTTCTAGCGGGGTATTAGATACGCAGTATTTT CASSVVSSGVLDTQYF
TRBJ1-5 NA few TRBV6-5 TGTGCCAGCAGTATATCAGGGAATCAGCCCCAGCATTTT CASSISGNQPQHF
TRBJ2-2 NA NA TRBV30 TGTGCCTGGAGCCGCCAGGGCGGGACCGGGGAGCTGTTTTTT CAWSRQGGTGELFF
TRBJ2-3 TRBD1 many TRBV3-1 TGTGCCAGCAGCCAATACTTAACAGGGGGCGAGACGTCAGATACGCAGTATTTT CASSQYLTGGETSDTQYF
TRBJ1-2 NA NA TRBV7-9 TGTGCCAGCAGCATCGGGACCGCACGGGGCTACACCTTC CASSIGTARGYTF
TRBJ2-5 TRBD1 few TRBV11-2 TGTGCCAGCAGCCTCCGAACAGGGGGCGCAGGGGAGACCCAGTACTTC CASSLRTGGAGETQYF
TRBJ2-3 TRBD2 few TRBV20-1 TGCAGTGCTAGCGTACGGGGGGGGCCGATAACGGCAGATACGCAGTATTTT CSASVRGGPITADTQYF
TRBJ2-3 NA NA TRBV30 TGTGCCTGGAGTCATGATACCACAGATACGCAGTATTTT CAWSHDTTDTQYF
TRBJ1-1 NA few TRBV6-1 TGTGCCAGTGGCCGACAGAACACTGAAGCTTTCTTT CASGRQNTEAFF
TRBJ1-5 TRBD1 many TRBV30 TGTGCCTGGAGCAGGGACAGGTCAACCTATAGCAATCAGCCCCAGCATTTT CAWSRDRSTYSNQPQHF
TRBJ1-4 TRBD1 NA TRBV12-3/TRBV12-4 TGTGCCAGCACTCTTCGGGCAGGGACAGCTAATGAAAAACTGTTTTTT CASTLRAGTANEKLFF
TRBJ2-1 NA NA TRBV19 TGTGCCAGTAGCCCAAGGACAGCGTACAATGAGCAGTTCTTC CASSPRTAYNEQFF
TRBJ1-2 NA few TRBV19 TGTGCCAGTAGTATAGGGACGGGAGCGAACTATGGCTACACCTTC CASSIGTGANYGYTF
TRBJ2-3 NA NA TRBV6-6 TGTGCCGTCGTTCCGGGGGTTATTAGCACAGATACGCAGTATTTT CAVVPGVISTDTQYF
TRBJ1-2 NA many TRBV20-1 TGCAGTGCTAGAGAAGCAAAAGGGACCTATCCTGGCTACACCTTC CSAREAKGTYPGYTF
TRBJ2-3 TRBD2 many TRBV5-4 TGTGCCAGCAGCCTACTAGCGGGGGGGCCAGATACGCAGTATTTT CASSLLAGGPDTQYF
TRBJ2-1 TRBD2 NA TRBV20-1 TGCAGTGCTAGACCCCTCCTAAGCGGGGGGAGCATCTACAATGAGCAGTTCTTC CSARPLLSGGSIYNEQFF
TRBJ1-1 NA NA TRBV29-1 TGCAGCGTTGAAGGTTACGAATGGAACACTGAAGCTTTCTTT CSVEGYEWNTEAFF
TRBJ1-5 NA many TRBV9 TGTGCCAGCAGCGTAGATGTGGGGGAAGATCAGCCCCAGCATTTT CASSVDVGEDQPQHF
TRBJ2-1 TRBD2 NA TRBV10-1 TGCGCCAGCAGTGAGCTGGGGTGGCTAGCGGGGGCCTACAATGAGCAGTTCTTC CASSELGWLAGAYNEQFF
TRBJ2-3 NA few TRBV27 TGTGCCAGCAGTTTATACAAGAGGGGAGATACGCAGTATTTT CASSLYKRGDTQYF
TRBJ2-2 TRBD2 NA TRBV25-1 TGTGCCAGCAGTGAATTCGGGAGGGGACGCACCGGGGAGCTGTTTTTT CASSEFGRGRTGELFF
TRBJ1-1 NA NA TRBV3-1 TGTGCCAGCAGCCAAGTGGACAGGAACACTGAAGCTTTCTTT CASSQVDRNTEAFF
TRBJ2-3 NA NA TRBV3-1 TGTGCCAGCGGCGGGACGAAGGTAGATACGCAGTATTTT CASGGTKVDTQYF
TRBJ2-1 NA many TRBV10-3 TGTGCCATCAGGGGCGGGGCGCTAAATGAGCAGTTCTTC CAIRGGALNEQFF
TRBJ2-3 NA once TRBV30 TGTGCCTGGAACTCGGCCGAACCTCACCAGTATTTT CAWNSAEPHQYF
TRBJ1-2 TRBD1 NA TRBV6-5 TGTGCCAGCAGCCGTATTAACAGGGGACTGGGCTATGGCTACACCTTC CASSRINRGLGYGYTF
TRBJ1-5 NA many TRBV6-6 TGTGCCAGTCATGGCAGTTATAGCAATCAGCCCCAGCATTTT CASHGSYSNQPQHF
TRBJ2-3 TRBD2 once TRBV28 TGTGCCAGCAGTTCTAGCGGGGGCCGGGCAGATACGCAGTATTTT CASSSSGGRADTQYF
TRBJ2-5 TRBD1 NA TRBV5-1 TGCGCCAGCAGCTCACAGGGGGCGCCCCAAGAGACCCAGTACTTC CASSSQGAPQETQYF
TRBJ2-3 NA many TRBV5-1 TGCGCCAGCAGCTCCTCTCACAGGGCCGACACAGATACGCAGTATTTT CASSSSHRADTDTQYF
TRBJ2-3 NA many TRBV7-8 TGTGCCAGCACCCTAGTTAGGGGAGATACGCAGTATTTT CASTLVRGDTQYF
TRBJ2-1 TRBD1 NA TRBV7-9 TGTGCCAGCAGCTTATTGGACAGGGGGCTTACTGAGCAGTTCTTC CASSLLDRGLTEQFF
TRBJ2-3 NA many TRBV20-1 TGCAGTGCTACCTGGACTCCGACAGGCCGAGATACGCAGTATTTT CSATWTPTGRDTQYF
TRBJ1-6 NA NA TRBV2 TGTGCCAGCAGTCTGGGATCTCCTATTGCACCCCTCCACTTT CASSLGSPIAPLHF
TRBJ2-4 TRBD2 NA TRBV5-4 TGTGCCAGCAGCTCGGGCGGGGGGGCCGTCAAAAACATTCAGTACTTC CASSSGGGAVKNIQYF
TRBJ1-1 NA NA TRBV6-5 TGTGCCAGCTTCAGGAAGGTGAACACTGAAGCTTTCTTT CASFRKVNTEAFF
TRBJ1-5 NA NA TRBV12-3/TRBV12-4 TGTGCCAGCAGCCTCTGGGGAAGCAATCAGCCCCAGCATTTT CASSLWGSNQPQHF
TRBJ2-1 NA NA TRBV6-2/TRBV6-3 TGTGCCCGCCGGGAAGGCAGTGTCTACAATGAGCAGTTCTTC CARREGSVYNEQFF
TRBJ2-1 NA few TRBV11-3 TGTGCCAGCAGCTTAGGTGGCTCCTACAATGAGCAGTTCTTC CASSLGGSYNEQFF
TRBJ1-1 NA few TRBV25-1 TGTGCCAGCAGTGAAATGGAGAGGACTGAAGCTTTCTTT CASSEMERTEAFF
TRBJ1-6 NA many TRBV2 TGTGCCAGCAGTGTTGGGTCCCATAATTCACCCCTCCACTTT CASSVGSHNSPLHF
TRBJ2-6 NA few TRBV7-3 TGTGCCAGCAGCTTAACATCTGACCCCAGGGGATCTGGGGCCAACGTCCTGACTTTC CASSLTSDPRGSGANVLTF
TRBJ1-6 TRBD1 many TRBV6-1 TGTGCCAGCAGTGAGCGCAGGGGGAATTCACCCCTCCACTTT CASSERRGNSPLHF
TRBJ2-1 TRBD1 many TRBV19 TGTGCCAGTAGGACAGGGAATCGCGATGAGCAGTTCTTC CASRTGNRDEQFF
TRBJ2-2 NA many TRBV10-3 TGTGCCATCGGGCTAGCAGAGACCGGGGAGCTGTTTTTT CAIGLAETGELFF
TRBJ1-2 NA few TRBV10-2 TGCGCCAGCAGTGGGACTGCAGACTATGGCTACACCTTC CASSGTADYGYTF
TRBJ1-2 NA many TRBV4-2 TGTGCCAGCAGCCAAGAAAACTTCTATGGCTACACCTTC CASSQENFYGYTF
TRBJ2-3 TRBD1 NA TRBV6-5 TGTGCCAGCAGATCACAGGGGCGGCTCAGCACAGATACGCAGTATTTT CASRSQGRLSTDTQYF
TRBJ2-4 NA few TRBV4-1 TGCGCCAGCAGCCAAGTCCTGGGGGCCAAAAACATTCAGTACTTC CASSQVLGAKNIQYF
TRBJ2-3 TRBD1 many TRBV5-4 TGTGCCAGCAGCCCGGGACAGGCAACGAGCACAGATACGCAGTATTTT CASSPGQATSTDTQYF
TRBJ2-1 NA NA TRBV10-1 TGCGCCAGCACCCCCGGACGACCGGGAGCGAGTTTCGATGAGCAGTTCTTC CASTPGRPGASFDEQFF
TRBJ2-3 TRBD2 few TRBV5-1 TGCGCCAGCAGCCTTAGCGGGGACACAGATACGCAGTATTTT CASSLSGDTDTQYF
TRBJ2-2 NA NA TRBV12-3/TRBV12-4 TGTGCCAGCAGTTTCAGGGGCACCGTGGAGCTGTTTTTT CASSFRGTVELFF
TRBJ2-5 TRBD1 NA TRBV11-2 TGTGCCAGCAGCCTAGAAACAGGGGCGGAGACCCAGTACTTC CASSLETGAETQYF
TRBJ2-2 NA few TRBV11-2 TGTGCCAGCAGCTTAGCTCTCGGGGAGCTGTTTTTT CASSLALGELFF